This is a list of T cell receptor beta chains from one sample in a study of PD-1 blockade in classical Hodgkin lymphoma. The repertoire was sequenced with immunoSEQ multiplex PCR; TCRdb's copy has only in-frame clones and lacks some. The sample contains tens of thousands of clones, roughly 90% of which appear only once. Sample: peripheral blood mononuclear cells (PBMCs). These receptors were obtained from a human donor with classical Hodgkin lymphoma. The CDR3 runs from the conserved cysteine through the conserved F or W. The D gene is left open where the match is weak. A row's size may be missing; if present it is once, few, many or a size class.

cdr3_aa,cdr3_nt,clone_size,j_call,d_call,v_call
CASSLATPRAKNIQYF,TGTGCCAGCAGCTTAGCGACTCCGAGGGCCAAAAACATTCAGTACTTC,NA,TRBJ2-4,NA,TRBV7-9
CASSSIYRGDREAFF,TGTGCCAGCAGCTCCATTTATAGGGGGGACAGGGAAGCTTTCTTT,NA,TRBJ1-1,TRBD1,TRBV7-8
CASSLAGGPDEQYF,TGCGCCAGCAGCTTGGCAGGGGGACCGGACGAGCAGTACTTC,NA,TRBJ2-7,TRBD1,TRBV5-1
CSVEQGKGYNEQFF,TGCAGCGTTGAACAGGGCAAGGGCTACAATGAGCAGTTCTTC,NA,TRBJ2-1,NA,TRBV29-1
CASSSSVWTEAFF,TGTGCCAGCAGTTCCTCGGTGTGGACTGAAGCTTTCTTT,few,TRBJ1-1,NA,TRBV6-5
CASSPPRLAGEQFF,TGTGCCAGCAGCCCTCCAAGATTAGCGGGAGAGCAGTTCTTC,NA,TRBJ2-1,NA,TRBV21-1
CASSLGSHGYTF,TGTGCCAGCAGTTTGGGAAGTCATGGCTACACCTTC,once,TRBJ1-2,NA,TRBV28
CASSLTSNTGELFF,TGCGCCAGCAGCTTGACCAGTAACACCGGGGAGCTGTTTTTT,NA,TRBJ2-2,NA,TRBV5-1
CASSGTVTNTGELFF,TGTGCCAGCTCTGGGACGGTCACGAACACCGGGGAGCTGTTTTTT,NA,TRBJ2-2,NA,TRBV6-1
CASGRDYGYTF,TGTGCCAGCGGAAGGGACTATGGCTACACCTTC,NA,TRBJ1-2,NA,TRBV28
CASSEVVGGGGRAEEGNTGELFF,TGTGCCAGCAGTGAAGTAGTGGGCGGCGGCGGGAGGGCCGAGGAGGGCAACACCGGGGAGCTGTTTTTT,NA,TRBJ2-2,TRBD2,TRBV6-1
CASRLIATGGGYGYTF,TGTGCCAGCAGGCTAATTGCGACAGGGGGCGGTTATGGCTACACCTTC,NA,TRBJ1-2,TRBD1,TRBV27
CATRSGKRPEKLFF,TGTGCCACGCGATCCGGGAAACGTCCAGAAAAACTGTTTTTT,NA,TRBJ1-4,NA,TRBV6-4
CASSQSSGGKSTDTQYF,TGTGCCAGCAGCCAAAGCTCAGGGGGCAAGAGCACAGATACGCAGTATTTT,NA,TRBJ2-3,TRBD1,TRBV11-3
CASSLSYSNQPQHF,TGTGCCAGCAGCTTGAGCTATAGCAATCAGCCCCAGCATTTT,NA,TRBJ1-5,NA,TRBV5-6
CASNPGLHSEANVLTF,TGTGCCAGCAATCCGGGACTCCACTCTGAGGCCAACGTCCTGACTTTC,NA,TRBJ2-6,NA,TRBV7-9
CARSLGGDEQFF,TGTGCCAGAAGCTTGGGGGGGGATGAGCAGTTCTTC,NA,TRBJ2-1,NA,TRBV7-5
CASSGPLSTDTQYF,TGTGCCAGCAGCGGACCTCTGAGCACAGATACGCAGTATTTT,NA,TRBJ2-3,NA,TRBV9
CASSHGLAGSYEQYF,TGTGCCAGCAGCCATGGACTAGCGGGATCCTACGAGCAGTACTTC,NA,TRBJ2-7,TRBD2,TRBV7-9
CASSPTWGIGGTYEQYF,TGTGCCAGCAGCCCTACTTGGGGAATAGGGGGTACCTACGAGCAGTACTTC,NA,TRBJ2-7,NA,TRBV5-5
CSAMVGANTEAFF,TGCAGCGCCATGGTGGGGGCGAACACTGAAGCTTTCTTT,NA,TRBJ1-1,NA,TRBV29-1
CASSDHRVEEYEQYF,TGTGCCAGCAGTGACCACAGGGTAGAGGAGTACGAGCAGTACTTC,NA,TRBJ2-7,NA,TRBV6-6
CASSFWGVDTGELFF,TGTGCCAGCAGCTTCTGGGGCGTCGACACCGGGGAGCTGTTTTTT,NA,TRBJ2-2,NA,TRBV11-2
CASSLEGGTNTGELFF,TGTGCCAGCAGCCTAGAGGGGGGGACCAACACCGGGGAGCTGTTTTTT,once,TRBJ2-2,NA,TRBV2
CASRESGGPNTEAFF,TGTGCCAGCAGGGAGTCAGGGGGCCCGAACACTGAAGCTTTCTTT,NA,TRBJ1-1,TRBD1,TRBV6-5